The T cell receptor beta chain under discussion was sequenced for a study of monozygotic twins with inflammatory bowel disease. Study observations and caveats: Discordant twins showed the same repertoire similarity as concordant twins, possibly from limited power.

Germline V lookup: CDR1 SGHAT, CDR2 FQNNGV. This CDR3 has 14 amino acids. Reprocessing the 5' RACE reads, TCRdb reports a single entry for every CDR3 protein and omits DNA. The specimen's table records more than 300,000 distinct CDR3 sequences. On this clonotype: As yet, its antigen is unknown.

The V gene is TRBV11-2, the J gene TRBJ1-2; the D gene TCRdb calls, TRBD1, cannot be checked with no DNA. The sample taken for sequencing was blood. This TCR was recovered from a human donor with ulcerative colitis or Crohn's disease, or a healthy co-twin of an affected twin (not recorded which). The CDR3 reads CASTPDRRNYGYTF.